The source of this TCR beta chain is a study of tumor-infiltrating lymphocytes in primary liver carcinoma. Germline loops: CDR1 SGHNT, CDR2 YENEEA. This CDR3 comprises 15 residues. The template, about 550 ng total RNA, yielded TCR beta cDNA made with a constant-region primer. Modified slightly, ARM-PCR produced TCR beta libraries over three nested multiplex PCR rounds. In the first two PCR rounds, TRBV1-TRBV30 forward primers were paired with a C-beta reverse primer, and each round lasted around 10 cycles. A single record per CDR3 protein comes from TCRdb applying MiXCR to the multiplex PCR reads. Of approximately 23,000 distinct CDR3 sequences listed, 80% are singletons. Unsorted bulk tissue (roughly 19-31 mg) underwent RNA and DNA co-extraction. Concerning this clonotype: The germline gene is not matched at one end of the junction; a read error may be the cause.

V and J are TRBV11-3 and TRBJ2-7; the D gene could be TRBD1 or TRBD2 (5 bases each). The sequenced material came from liver tumor tissue from sampling region 2. Subset meaning: tumor region T2, inferior pole. The source of this sequence is a woman aged 25 to 39 with primary liver carcinoma and hepatitis B virus infection. CDR3 DNA: TGTGCCAGCAGTATAGACCGGGACCTCTCCTACGAGCAGTGCTTC. As protein: CASSIDRDLSYEQCF.